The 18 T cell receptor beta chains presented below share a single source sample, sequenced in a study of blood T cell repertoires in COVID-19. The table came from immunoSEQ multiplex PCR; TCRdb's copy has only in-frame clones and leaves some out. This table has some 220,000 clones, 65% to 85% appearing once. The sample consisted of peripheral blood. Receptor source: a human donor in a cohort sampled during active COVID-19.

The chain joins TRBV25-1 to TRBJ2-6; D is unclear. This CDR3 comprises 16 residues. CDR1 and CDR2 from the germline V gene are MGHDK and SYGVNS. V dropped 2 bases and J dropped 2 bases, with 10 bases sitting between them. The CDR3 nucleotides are TGTGCCAGCAGTGAAGAATGGCTAGCTGGGGCCAACGTCCTGACTTTC. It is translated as CASSEEWLAGANVLTF.

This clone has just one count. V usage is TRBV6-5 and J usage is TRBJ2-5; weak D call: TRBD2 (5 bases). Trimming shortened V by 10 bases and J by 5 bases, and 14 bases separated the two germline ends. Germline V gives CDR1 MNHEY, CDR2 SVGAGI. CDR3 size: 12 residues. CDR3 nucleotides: TGTGCCACCACGTTGCGGACTGAGACCCAGTACTTC. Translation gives CATTLRTETQYF.

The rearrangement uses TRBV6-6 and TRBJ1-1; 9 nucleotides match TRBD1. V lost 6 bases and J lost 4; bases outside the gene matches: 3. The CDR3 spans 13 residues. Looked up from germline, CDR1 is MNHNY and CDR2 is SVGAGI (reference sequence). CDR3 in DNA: TGTGCCAGCAGCCCGGACAGGGGCACTGAAGCTTTCTTT. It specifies CASSPDRGTEAFF.

The CDR3 region is CASSSTQGWNSPLHF. The DNA for the CDR3 is TGTGCCAGCAGCTCAACACAGGGATGGAATTCACCCCTCCACTTT. The V call is TRBV11-1, the J call TRBJ1-6, with D tentatively TRBD1 (6 bases). The CDR3 spans 15 residues. Trimming removed 4 bases from V and 7 bases from J, with 14 bases in between. Germline V gene data show CDR1 as SGHAT and CDR2 as FQDESV (reference sequence).

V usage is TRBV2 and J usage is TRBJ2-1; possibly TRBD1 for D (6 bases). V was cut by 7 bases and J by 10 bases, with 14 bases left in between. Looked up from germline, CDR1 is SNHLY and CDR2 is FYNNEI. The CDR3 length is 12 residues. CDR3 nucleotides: TGTGCCAGCACGCGCGCTGGGACAGAGCAGTTCTTC. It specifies CASTRAGTEQFF.

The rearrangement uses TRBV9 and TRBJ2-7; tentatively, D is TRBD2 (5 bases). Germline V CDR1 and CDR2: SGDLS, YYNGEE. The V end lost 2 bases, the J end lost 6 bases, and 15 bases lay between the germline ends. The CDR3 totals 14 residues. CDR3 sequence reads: CASSVAGSGSEQYF. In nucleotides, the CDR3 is TGTGCCAGCAGCGTTGCGGGCTCGGGCTCCGAGCAGTACTTC.

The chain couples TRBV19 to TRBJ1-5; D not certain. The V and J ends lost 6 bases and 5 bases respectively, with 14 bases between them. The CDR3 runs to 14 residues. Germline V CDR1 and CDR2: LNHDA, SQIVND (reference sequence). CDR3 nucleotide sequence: TGTGCCAGTAGACCGGCCGGGGTAGATCAGCCCCAGCATTTT. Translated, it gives CASRPAGVDQPQHF.

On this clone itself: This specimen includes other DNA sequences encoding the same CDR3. In nucleotides, the CDR3 is TGTGCCAGCTCACCAGGACAGCACTATGGCTACACCTTC. It is translated as CASSPGQHYGYTF. The chain has TRBV18 and TRBJ1-2; possibly TRBD1 for D (6 bases). Trimming stripped 2 bases from V and 3 bases from J, with 7 bases between. This CDR3 is built from 13 residues. Germline CDR1 and CDR2: KGHSH and LQKENI.

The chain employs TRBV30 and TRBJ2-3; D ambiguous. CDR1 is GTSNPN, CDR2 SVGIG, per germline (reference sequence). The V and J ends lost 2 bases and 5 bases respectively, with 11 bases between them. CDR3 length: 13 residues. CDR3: CAWSRRARDTQYF. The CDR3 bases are TGTGCCTGGAGTCGCCGAGCTAGAGATACGCAGTATTTT.

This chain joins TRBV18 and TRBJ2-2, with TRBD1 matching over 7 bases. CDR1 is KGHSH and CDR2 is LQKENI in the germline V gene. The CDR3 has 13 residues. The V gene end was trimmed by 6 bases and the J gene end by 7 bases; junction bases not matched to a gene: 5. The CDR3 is CASSQRDSGELFF. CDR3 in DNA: TGTGCCAGCTCGCAAAGGGACAGCGGGGAGCTGTTTTTT.

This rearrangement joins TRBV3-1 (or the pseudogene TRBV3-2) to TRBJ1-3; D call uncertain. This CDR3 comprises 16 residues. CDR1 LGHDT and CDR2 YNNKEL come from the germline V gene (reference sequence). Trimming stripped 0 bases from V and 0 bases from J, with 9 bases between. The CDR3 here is CASSQDLRGSGNTIYF. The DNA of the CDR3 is TGTGCCAGCAGCCAAGATCTACGGGGCTCTGGAAACACCATATATTTT.

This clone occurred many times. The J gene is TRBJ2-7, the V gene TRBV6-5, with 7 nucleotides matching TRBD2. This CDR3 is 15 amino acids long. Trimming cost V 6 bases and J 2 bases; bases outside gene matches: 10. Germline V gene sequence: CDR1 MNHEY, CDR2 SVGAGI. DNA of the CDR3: TGTGCCAGCAGGACCACTAGCGTCGGGACCTACGAGCAGTACTTC. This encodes CASRTTSVGTYEQYF.

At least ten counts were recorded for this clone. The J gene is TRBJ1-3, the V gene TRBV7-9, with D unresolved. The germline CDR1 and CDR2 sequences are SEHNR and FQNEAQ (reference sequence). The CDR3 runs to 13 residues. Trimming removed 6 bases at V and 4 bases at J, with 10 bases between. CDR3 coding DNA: TGTGCCAGCAGTCCTCTTTTCGGAAACACCATATATTTT. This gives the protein CASSPLFGNTIYF.

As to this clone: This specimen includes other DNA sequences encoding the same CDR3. The CDR3 is CASSYSRGEQFF. CDR3 nucleotides: TGTGCCAGCAGTTACTCGCGGGGGGAGCAGTTCTTC. The chain is built from TRBV6-5 and TRBJ2-1; 7 nucleotides match TRBD2. The CDR3 sequence is 12 residues long. Per germline, CDR1 MNHEY and CDR2 SVGAGI. The ends lost 0 bases at V and 10 bases at J; junction bases unmatched: 0.

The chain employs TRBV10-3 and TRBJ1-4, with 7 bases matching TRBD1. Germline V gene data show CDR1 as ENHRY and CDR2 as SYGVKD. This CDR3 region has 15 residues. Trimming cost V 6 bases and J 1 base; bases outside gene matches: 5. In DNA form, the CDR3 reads TGTGCCATCAGGCCGGGACAGAAAACTAATGAAAAACTGTTTTTT. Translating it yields CAIRPGQKTNEKLFF.

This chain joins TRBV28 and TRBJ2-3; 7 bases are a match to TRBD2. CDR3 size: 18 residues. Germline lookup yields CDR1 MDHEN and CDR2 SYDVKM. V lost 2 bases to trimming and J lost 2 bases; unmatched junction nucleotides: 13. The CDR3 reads CASSLAGLPRGDTDTQYF. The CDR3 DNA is TGTGCCAGCAGTTTAGCGGGACTACCCCGGGGTGACACAGATACGCAGTATTTT.

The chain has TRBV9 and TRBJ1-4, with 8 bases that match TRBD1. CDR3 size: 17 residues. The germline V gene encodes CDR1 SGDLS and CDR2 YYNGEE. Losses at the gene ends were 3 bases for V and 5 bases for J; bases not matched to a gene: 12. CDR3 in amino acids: CASSGSTGAILNEKLFF. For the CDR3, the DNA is TGTGCCAGCAGCGGATCGACAGGGGCGATCCTGAATGAAAAACTGTTTTTT.

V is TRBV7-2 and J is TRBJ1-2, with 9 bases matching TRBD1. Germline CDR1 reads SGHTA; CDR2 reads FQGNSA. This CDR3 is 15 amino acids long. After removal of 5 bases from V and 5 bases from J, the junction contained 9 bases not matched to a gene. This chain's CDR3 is CASSAEGTGSYGYTF. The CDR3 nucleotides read TGTGCCAGCAGCGCCGAAGGGACAGGGAGTTATGGCTACACCTTC. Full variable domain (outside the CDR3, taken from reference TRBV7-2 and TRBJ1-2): GAGVSQSPSNKVTEKGKDVELRCDPISGHTALYWYRQSLGQGLEFLIYFQGNSAPDKSGLPSDRFSAERTGGSVSTLTIQRTQQEDSAVYLCASSAEGTGSYGYTFGSGTRLTVV.